Below, one T cell receptor beta chain is given with its context. Its antigen is unknown. Per-nucleotide qualities are absent, and no much larger clonotype sits a single base away. This specimen comes from a study of shared clonotypes between healthy human individuals (dated by TCRdb to 2020 to 2022). Regarding the research as a whole: The cohort comprised a couple of women and a few men aged 18 to 49 years. Blood TCR repertoires of four to six healthy adults were deeply sequenced to estimate repertoire size and the extent of clonotype sharing between individuals. Each donor's leukapheresis produced roughly between roughly 0.9 and 9 billion PBMCs. For each donor, CD4 naive and CD4 memory were each given three plates, CD8 naive was given two plates, and CD8 memory was given one plate. Libraries were prepared and TCR repertoires were sequenced by different laboratories using diverse techniques, in order to increase sequencing depth and limit assay-specific biases.

Using the deep immunoSEQ assay, multiplex PCR amplified TCR CDR3 regions from genomic DNA. For each cell subset, the extracted genomic DNA was distributed evenly across all wells of several immunoSEQ 96-well plates, and each plate served as one replicate. For sorted subsets, 150 to 250 ng of genomic DNA, equivalent to 30,000 or so T cell genomes, went into each replicate PCR. Purified libraries were measured with a Qubit 3.0 fluorometer, size-checked on a Bioanalyzer 2100, and measured again with the KAPA Library Quantification kit. A separate single-read 150-cycle Illumina NextSeq 550 flow cell was used to sequence each immunoSEQ 96-well plate. For the original study's pipeline: Because only junctional sequences without quality scores were contained in the immunoSEQ output, filtering matching that applied to full-length reads could not be performed. Sequences were annotated with PyIR, a Python wrapper for IgBLAST v1.9, and V/J genes and CDR3 were assigned using IMGT germline references. Any read was removed if the V/J assignment was weak (E-value above 1e-6), the CDR3 was missing, or the read contained stop codons, out-of-frame junctions, or ambiguous translated residues. V3J clonotypes were defined by identical inferred V gene, J gene, and CDR3 amino acid sequence. To compute the percentage overlap between repertoires, the number of shared unique clonotypes was divided by the size of the smaller repertoire. RTK rarefaction, the Chao1 estimator, and Recon v2.1 estimates of unobserved clonotypes were used to assess repertoire richness. Generation probabilities were computed with OLGA for all TCRbeta clonotypes obtained by the gDNA method from a handful of donors. Entries here come from immuneACCESS through TCRdb and include only in-frame sequences with V and J called. Some clones fail to appear in such tables; in the studies checked, an unresolved V gene covers under half of the shortfall, and the cause of the remainder is unknown. The V and J calls and the clone size are those of that table, but D and trimming were determined from the DNA. The sample yields over a million clones; approximately 98.5% were counted once. Together, the top ten hold roughly 0.36% of the sample.

What the study reported, not specific to this receptor: Sharing across four donors was observed for about 4.8% of naive CD4, 3% to 4% of naive CD8, 2.3% of memory CD4, and around 0.44% of memory CD8 clonotypes. Based on pairwise subsampling, the degree of clonotype sharing among donors was expected to be affected by sequencing depth. Naive subsets generally had larger estimated clonotype richness than memory subsets. Incomplete sequencing was indicated by rarefaction of sorted-subset datasets, despite the large sequencing depth. Sampling was restricted to blood, and TCR repertoires in tissue are likely to differ from TCR repertoires in blood. The small number of donors limited the genetic and exposure-history diversity represented. Compared with non-shared clonotypes, the clonotypes found in all four sorted-subset donors had higher generation probabilities.

The donors were healthy, HIV-negative adults with no recently reported acute infections or vaccinations. Every donor was a Caucasian adult living in Nashville, Tennessee, USA. CD4+ T cells were enriched through magnetic negative selection, after which naive cells were positively selected on CD45RA and the remaining negative fraction served as the memory subset. After blood collection by leukapheresis, PBMCs were isolated using Ficoll-Histopaque density gradient centrifugation and then cryopreserved in the vapor phase of liquid nitrogen. Purity and quantity of every magnetically sorted T cell population were checked by analytical flow cytometry. Genomic DNA was isolated from each sorted fraction and quantified by UV absorbance on a Nanodrop 2000c. From the cysteine up to the phenylalanine, the CDR3 has a length of 16 residues. The DNA shown is the 48-base CDR3, in frame from base 1. For CDR1 and CDR2, the germline V gene lists SNHLY and FYNNEI. V is shortened by 0 bases, J by 6 bases, and the region joining them spans 15 bases.

The chain is encoded by TRBV2 joined to TRBJ2-1; a tentative D match to TRBD2 spans 6 bases. The clonotype originates from a man aged 25 to 45 in good health. The sequenced material came from naive CD4+ T cells sorted from blood. In light of the paper, this sample's cell subset or site label describes: CD45RA+ positively selected. The CDR3 reads as follows: CASSEAVRGRFNEQFF. The bases read TGTGCCAGCAGTGAAGCGGTACGAGGGAGGTTCAATGAGCAGTTCTTC.